Sequencing of this T cell receptor beta chain was carried out in a study of memory CD4+ T cells and cytomegalovirus serostatus. Study as a whole: Of the healthy Belgian adults, 8 to 10 were CMV seropositive and approximately 24 seronegative.

TCRdb's copy holds only in-frame clones and misses some; the assay was immunoSEQ multiplex PCR. This sample yields about 60,000 clones, of which about 70% are seen a single time; 2% to 3% belongs to the top ten. A remark on this clone: Its specificity is unknown.

General study findings and limits: Median bootstrapped AUC for CMV status was approximately 0.94 originally, approximately 0.93 US-trained.

Single viable CD3+CD4+CD8-CD45RO+ cells were sorted as the memory CD4+ T cells. Serum IgG to CMV pp150, pp28, p38 and p52 defined serostatus. CD4+ T cells were isolated by positive magnetic selection. Germline assignment: CDR1 MNHEY and CDR2 SVGAGI. This CDR3 comprises 14 residues. After removal of 5 bases from V and 7 bases from J, the junction contained 8 bases not matched to a gene. Source material: memory CD4+ T cells from blood. The receptor comes from an adult in good health and CMV-seropositive. The chain couples TRBV6-5 to TRBJ1-2; 9 nucleotides agree with TRBD1. The CDR3 reads CASSPRDRASGYTF. CDR3 DNA: TGTGCCAGCAGTCCACGGGACAGGGCGAGTGGCTACACCTTC.